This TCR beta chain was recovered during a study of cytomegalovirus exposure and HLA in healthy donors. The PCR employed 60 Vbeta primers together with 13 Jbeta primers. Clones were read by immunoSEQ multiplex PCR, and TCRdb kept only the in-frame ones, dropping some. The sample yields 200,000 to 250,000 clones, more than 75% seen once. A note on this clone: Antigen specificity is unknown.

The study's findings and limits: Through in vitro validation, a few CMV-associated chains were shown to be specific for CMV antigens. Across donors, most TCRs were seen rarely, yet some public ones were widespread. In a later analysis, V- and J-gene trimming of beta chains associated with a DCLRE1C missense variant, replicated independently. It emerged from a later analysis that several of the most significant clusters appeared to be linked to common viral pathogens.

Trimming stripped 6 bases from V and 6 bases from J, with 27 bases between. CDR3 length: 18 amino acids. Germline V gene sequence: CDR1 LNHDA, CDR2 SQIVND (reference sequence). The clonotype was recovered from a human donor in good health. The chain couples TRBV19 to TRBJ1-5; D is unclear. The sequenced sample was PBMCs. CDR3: CASRTQRLGLGEGQPQHF. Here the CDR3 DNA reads TGTGCCAGTAGGACACAACGACTAGGACTCGGAGAGGGTCAGCCCCAGCATTTT.